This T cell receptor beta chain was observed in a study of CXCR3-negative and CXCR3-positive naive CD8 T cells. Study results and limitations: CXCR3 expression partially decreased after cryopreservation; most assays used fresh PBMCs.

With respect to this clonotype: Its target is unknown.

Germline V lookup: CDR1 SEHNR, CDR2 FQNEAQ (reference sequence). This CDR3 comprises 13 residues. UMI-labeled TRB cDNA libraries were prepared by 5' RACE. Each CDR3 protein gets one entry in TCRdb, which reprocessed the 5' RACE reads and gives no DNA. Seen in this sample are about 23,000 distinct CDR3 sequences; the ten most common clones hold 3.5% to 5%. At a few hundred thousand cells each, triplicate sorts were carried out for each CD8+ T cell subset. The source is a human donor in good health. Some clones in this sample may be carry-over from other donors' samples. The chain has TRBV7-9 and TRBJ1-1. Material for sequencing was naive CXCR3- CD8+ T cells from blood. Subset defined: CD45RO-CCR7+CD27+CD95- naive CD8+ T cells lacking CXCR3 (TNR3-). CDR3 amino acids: CASSARRDTEAFF. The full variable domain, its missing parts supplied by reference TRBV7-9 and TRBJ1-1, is DTGVSQNPRHKITKRGQNVTFRCDPISEHNRLYWYRQTLGQGPEFLTYFQNEAQLEKSRLLSDRFSAERPKGSFSTLEIQRTEQGDSAMYLCASSARRDTEAFFGQGTRLTVV.